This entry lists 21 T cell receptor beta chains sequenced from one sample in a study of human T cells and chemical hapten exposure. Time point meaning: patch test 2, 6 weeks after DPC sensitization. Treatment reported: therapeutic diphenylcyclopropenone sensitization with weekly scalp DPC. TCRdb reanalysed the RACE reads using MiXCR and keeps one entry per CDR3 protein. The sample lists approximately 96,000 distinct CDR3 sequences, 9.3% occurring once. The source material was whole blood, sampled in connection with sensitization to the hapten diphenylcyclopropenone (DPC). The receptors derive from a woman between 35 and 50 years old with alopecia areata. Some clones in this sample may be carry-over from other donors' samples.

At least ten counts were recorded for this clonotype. The CDR3 region is CASSHGGVRATTDTQYF. The DNA of the CDR3 is TGTGCCAGCAGCCACGGAGGAGTGAGGGCTACCACAGATACGCAGTATTTT. This sequence joins TRBV3-1 and TRBJ2-3; D may be TRBD2 (5 bases). Trimming shortened V by 3 bases and J by 2 bases, and 18 bases separated the two germline ends. The CDR3 sequence is 17 residues long. The germline V gene has CDR1 LGHDT and CDR2 YNNKEL (reference sequence).

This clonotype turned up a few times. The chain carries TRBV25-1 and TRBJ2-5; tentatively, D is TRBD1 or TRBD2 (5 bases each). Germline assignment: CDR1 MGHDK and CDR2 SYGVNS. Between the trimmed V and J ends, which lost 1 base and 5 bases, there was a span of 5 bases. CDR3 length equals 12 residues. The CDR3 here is CASSEWDETQYF. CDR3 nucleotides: TGTGCCAGCAGTGAATGGGACGAGACCCAGTACTTC.

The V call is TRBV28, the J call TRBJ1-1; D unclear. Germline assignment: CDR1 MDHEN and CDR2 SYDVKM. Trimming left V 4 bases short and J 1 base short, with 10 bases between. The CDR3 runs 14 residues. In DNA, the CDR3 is TGTGCCAGCAGTTCGGAAAGAAGGAACACTGAAGCTTTCTTT. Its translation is CASSSERRNTEAFF.

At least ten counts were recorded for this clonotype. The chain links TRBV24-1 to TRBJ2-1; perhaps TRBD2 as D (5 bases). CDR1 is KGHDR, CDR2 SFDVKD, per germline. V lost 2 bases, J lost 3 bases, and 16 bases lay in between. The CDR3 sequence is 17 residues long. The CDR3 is CATSDSSSRALYNEQFF. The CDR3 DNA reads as TGTGCCACCAGTGATTCTTCTAGCCGGGCCCTCTACAATGAGCAGTTCTTC.

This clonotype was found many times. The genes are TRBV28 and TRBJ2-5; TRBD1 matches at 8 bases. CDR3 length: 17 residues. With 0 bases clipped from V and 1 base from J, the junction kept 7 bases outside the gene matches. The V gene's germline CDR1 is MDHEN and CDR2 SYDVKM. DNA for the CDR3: TGTGCCAGCAGTTTATGGTTAACAGGGGGGACCCAAGAGACCCAGTACTTC. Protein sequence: CASSLWLTGGTQETQYF.

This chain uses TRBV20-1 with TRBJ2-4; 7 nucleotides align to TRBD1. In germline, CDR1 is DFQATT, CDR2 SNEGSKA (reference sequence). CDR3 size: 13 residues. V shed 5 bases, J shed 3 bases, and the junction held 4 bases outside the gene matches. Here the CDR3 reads CSAGRTGKNIQYF. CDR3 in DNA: TGCAGTGCTGGCCGGACAGGCAAAAACATTCAGTACTTC.

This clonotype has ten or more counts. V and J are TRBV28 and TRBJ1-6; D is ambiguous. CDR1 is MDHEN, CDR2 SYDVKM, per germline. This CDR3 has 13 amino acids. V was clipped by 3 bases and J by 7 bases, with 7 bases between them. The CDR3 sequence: CASSFPGNSPLHF. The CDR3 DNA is TGTGCCAGCAGTTTCCCGGGCAATTCACCCCTCCACTTT.

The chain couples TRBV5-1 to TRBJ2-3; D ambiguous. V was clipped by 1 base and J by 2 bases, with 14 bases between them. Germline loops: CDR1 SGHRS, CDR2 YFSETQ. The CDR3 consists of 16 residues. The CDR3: CASSLREVGNTDTQYF. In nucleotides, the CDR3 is TGCGCCAGCAGCTTGCGTGAGGTAGGAAACACAGATACGCAGTATTTT.

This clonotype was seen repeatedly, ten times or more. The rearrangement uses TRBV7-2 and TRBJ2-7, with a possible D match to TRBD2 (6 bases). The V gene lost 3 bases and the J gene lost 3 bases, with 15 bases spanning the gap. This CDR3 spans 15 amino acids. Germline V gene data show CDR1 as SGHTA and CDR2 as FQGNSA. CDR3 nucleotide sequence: TGTGCCAGCAGCTTGGATCTAGCGCCATACTACGAGCAGTACTTC. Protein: CASSLDLAPYYEQYF.

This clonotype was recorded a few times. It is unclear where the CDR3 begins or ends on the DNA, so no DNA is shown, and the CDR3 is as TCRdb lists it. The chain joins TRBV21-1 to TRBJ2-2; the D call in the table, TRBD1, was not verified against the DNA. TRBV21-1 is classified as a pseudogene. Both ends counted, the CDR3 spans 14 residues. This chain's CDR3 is CASSKGRGPGSCFF.

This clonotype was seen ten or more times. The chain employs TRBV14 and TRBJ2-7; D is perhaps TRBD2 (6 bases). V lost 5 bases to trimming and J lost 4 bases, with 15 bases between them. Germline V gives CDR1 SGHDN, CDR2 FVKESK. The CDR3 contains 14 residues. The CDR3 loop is CASSAGLHNYEQYF. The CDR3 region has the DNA TGTGCCAGCAGCGCGGGACTCCACAATTACGAGCAGTACTTC.

The CDR3: CASTTGDVSYF. As DNA, the CDR3 is TGTGCCAGCACTACCGGGGACGTTTCGTACTTC. The chain employs TRBV12-3 or TRBV12-4 and TRBJ2-7; perhaps D is TRBD1 or TRBD2 (5 bases each). CDR3 length: 11 amino acids. Trimming left V 7 bases short and J 12 bases short, with 16 bases between.

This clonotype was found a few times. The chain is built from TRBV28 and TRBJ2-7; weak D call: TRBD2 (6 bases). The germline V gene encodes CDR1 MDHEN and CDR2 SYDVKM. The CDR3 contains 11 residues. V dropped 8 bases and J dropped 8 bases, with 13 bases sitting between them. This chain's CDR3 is CASVGLVQQYF. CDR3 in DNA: TGTGCCAGCGTGGGACTTGTCCAGCAGTACTTC. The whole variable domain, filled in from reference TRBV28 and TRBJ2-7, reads DVKVTQSSRYLVKRTGEKVFLECVQDMDHENMFWYRQDPGLGLRLIYFSYDVKMKEKGDIPEGYSVSREKKERFSLILESASTNQTSMYLCASVGLVQQYFGPGTRLTVT.

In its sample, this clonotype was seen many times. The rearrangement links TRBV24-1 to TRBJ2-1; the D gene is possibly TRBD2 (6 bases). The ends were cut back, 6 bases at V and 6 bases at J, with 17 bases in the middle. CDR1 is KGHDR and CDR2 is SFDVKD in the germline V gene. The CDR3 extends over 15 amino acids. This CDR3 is CATSTAGTEGNEQFF. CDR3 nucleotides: TGTGCCACCAGTACTGCCGGGACGGAGGGCAATGAGCAGTTCTTC.

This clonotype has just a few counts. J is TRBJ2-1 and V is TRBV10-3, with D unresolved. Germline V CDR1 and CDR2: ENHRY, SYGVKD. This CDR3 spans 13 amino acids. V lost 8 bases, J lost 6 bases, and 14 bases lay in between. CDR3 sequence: CAIARSPANEQFF. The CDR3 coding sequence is TGTGCCATCGCCCGTTCCCCGGCCAATGAGCAGTTCTTC.

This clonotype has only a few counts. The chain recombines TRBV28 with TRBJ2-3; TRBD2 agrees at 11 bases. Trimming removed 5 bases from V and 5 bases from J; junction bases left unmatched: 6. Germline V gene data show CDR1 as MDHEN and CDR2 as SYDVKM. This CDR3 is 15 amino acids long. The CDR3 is CASSHVAGGGDTQYF. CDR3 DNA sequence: TGTGCCAGCAGTCACGTAGCGGGAGGGGGAGATACGCAGTATTTT.

The CDR3 coding sequence is TGCAGCGCCCCGCCCCAGGGGTCCTACGAGCAGTACTTC. Protein sequence: CSAPPQGSYEQYF. The chain recombines TRBV29-1 with TRBJ2-7; the D gene is possibly TRBD1 (6 bases). V lost 7 bases and J lost 1, with 14 bases in between. The CDR3 covers 13 residues. Germline lookup yields CDR1 SQVTM and CDR2 ANQGSEA.

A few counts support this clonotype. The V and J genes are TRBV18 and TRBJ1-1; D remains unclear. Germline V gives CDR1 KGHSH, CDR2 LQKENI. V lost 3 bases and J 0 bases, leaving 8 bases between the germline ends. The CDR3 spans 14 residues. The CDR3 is CASSPGQVNTEAFF. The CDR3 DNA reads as TGTGCCAGCTCACCGGGCCAGGTGAACACTGAAGCTTTCTTT.

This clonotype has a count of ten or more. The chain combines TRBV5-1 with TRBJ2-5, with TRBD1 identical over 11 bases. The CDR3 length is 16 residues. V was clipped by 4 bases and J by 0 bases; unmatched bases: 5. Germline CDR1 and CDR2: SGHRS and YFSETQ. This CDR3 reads CASSPGQGAYQETQYF. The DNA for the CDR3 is TGCGCCAGCAGCCCTGGACAGGGGGCGTACCAAGAGACCCAGTACTTC.

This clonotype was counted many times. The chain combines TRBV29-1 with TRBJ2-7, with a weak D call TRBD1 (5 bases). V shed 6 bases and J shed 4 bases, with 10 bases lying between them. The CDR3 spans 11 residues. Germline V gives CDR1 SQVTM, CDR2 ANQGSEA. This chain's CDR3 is CSVSQAYEQYF. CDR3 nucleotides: TGCAGCGTCTCACAGGCGTACGAGCAGTACTTC.

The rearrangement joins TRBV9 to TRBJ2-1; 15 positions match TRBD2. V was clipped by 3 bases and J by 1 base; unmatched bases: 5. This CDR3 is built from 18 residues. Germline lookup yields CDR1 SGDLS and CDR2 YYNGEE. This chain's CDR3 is CASSAGLAGGPSYNEQFF. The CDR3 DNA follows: TGTGCCAGCAGCGCCGGACTAGCGGGAGGGCCTTCCTACAATGAGCAGTTCTTC.